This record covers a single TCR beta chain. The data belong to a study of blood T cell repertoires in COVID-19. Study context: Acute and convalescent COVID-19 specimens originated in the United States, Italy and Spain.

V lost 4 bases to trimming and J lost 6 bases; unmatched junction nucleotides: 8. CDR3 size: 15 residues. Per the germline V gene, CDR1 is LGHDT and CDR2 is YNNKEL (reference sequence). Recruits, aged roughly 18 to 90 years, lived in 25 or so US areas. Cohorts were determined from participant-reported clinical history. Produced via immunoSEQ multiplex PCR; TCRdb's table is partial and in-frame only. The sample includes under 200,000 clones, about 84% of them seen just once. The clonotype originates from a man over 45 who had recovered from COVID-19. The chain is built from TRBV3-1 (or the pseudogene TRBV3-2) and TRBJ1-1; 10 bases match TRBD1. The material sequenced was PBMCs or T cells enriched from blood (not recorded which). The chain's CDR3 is CASSPRDRGSAEAFF. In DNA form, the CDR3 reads TGTGCCAGCAGCCCCCGGGACAGGGGCAGCGCTGAAGCTTTCTTT.